This TCR beta chain is drawn from a study of control samples from healthy donors and cancer patients. CDR1 and CDR2 (germline): MNHEY, SVGEGT. Trimming at V came to 5 bases and at J to 1 base, leaving 0 bases not matched to a gene. This CDR3 region has 14 residues. The repertoire was sequenced with immunoSEQ multiplex PCR; TCRdb's copy has only in-frame clones and lacks some. Seen here are about 160,000 clones, nearly 96% observed once, and the top ten hold 0.95% to 1.1%. The V call is TRBV6-2 or TRBV6-3, the J call TRBJ2-3, with TRBD1 identical over 10 bases. The sequence came from a woman aged 30 to 39 in good health. The sequencing input was blood. The CDR3 loop reads CASSGTGGTDTQYF. The CDR3 bases are TGTGCCAGCAGTGGGACAGGGGGCACAGATACGCAGTATTTT.